This T cell receptor (beta chain) was sequenced for a study of regulatory T cells in long-lasting Graves disease. Across the study: Graves' patients who were just diagnosed had used antithyroid drugs for under 3 months. Notes on the study in general: Newly diagnosed disease favored TRBV20-1 and TRBJ2-1 over persistent disease.

CDR3 length: 15 amino acids. Germline V lookup: CDR1 SGHVS, CDR2 FQNEAQ. Unmatched junction bases numbered 8, after V lost 5 bases and J lost 5 bases. Ten or more counts support this clonotype. Its target is not known. Stated time point: newly diagnosed GD, antithyroid drugs for less than 3 months. TCR sequences were obtained from RNA taken from PBMCs. Combining iRepertoire HTBI primers with Arm-PCR of CDR3 regions, the authors built TCR beta libraries. TCRdb used MiXCR to reprocess the multiplex PCR reads, holding one entry per CDR3 protein. The table lists approximately 490,000 distinct CDR3 sequences, around 15% of them singletons. The data also belong to a second study, concerning T cells in Graves' hyperthyroidism and ophthalmopathy. As that study records: A median 6.5 months before onset, the model predicted ophthalmopathy.

The TCR comes from a middle-aged man with Graves disease. The material sequenced was peripheral blood mononuclear cells (PBMCs), taken at new diagnosis, from a patient treated with antithyroid drugs. The chain links TRBV7-8 to TRBJ2-7; TRBD2 agrees at 11 bases. In DNA, the CDR3 is TGTGCCAGCAGCCTAACTAGCGGGAGTATCGACGAGCAGTACTTC. Protein sequence: CASSLTSGSIDEQYF.